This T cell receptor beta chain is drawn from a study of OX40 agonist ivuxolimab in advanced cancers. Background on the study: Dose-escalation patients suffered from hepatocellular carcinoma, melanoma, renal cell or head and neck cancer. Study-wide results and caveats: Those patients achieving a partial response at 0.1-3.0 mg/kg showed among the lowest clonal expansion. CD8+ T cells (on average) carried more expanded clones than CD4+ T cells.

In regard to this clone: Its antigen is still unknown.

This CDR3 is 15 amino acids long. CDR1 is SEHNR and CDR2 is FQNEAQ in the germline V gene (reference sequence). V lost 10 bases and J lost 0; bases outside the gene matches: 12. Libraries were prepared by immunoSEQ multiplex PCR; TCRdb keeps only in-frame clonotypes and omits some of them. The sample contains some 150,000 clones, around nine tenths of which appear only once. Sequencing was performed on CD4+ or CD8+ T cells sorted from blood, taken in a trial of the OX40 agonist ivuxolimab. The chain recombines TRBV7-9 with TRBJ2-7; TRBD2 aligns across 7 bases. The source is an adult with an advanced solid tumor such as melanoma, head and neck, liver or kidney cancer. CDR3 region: CANYGAGVNSYEQYF. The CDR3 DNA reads TGTGCCAACTACGGTGCGGGAGTAAACTCCTACGAGCAGTACTTC.